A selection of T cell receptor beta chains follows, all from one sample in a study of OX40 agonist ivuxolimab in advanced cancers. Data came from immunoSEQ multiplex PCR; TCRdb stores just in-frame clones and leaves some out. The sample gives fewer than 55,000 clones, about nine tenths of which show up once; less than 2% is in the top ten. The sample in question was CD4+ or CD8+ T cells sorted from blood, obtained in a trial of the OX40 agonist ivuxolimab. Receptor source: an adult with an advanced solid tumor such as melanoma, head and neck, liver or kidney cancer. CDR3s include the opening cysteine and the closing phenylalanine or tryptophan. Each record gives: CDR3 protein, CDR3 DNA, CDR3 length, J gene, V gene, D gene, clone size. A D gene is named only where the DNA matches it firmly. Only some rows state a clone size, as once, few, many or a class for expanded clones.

CDR3 protein: CASSPYGGRGANVLTF
CDR3 DNA: TGTGCCAGCAGCCCCTATGGGGGGCGTGGGGCCAACGTCCTGACTTTC
CDR3 length: 16
J gene: TRBJ2-6
V gene: TRBV11-2
D gene: -
clone size: -

CDR3 protein: CASSIVSMGTGGNYGYTF
CDR3 DNA: TGTGCCAGTAGTATAGTGAGTATGGGGACAGGAGGTAACTATGGCTACACCTTC
CDR3 length: 18
J gene: TRBJ1-2
V gene: TRBV19
D gene: TRBD1
clone size: -

CDR3 protein: CASSVVPGLAGGEQFF
CDR3 DNA: TGTGCCAGCAGCGTTGTTCCGGGACTAGCGGGAGGTGAGCAGTTCTTC
CDR3 length: 16
J gene: TRBJ2-1
V gene: TRBV9
D gene: TRBD2
clone size: once

CDR3 protein: CATHTSGGYNEQFF
CDR3 DNA: TGTGCCACCCACACTAGCGGGGGTTACAATGAGCAGTTCTTC
CDR3 length: 14
J gene: TRBJ2-1
V gene: TRBV27
D gene: TRBD2
clone size: -

CDR3 protein: CASSFYPTSGGADTQYF
CDR3 DNA: TGCGCCAGCAGCTTCTATCCGACTAGCGGGGGTGCAGATACGCAGTATTTT
CDR3 length: 17
J gene: TRBJ2-3
V gene: TRBV5-1
D gene: TRBD2
clone size: -

CDR3 protein: CASSFYEGRDQPQHF
CDR3 DNA: TGTGCCAGCAGCTTCTACGAGGGAAGGGATCAGCCCCAGCATTTT
CDR3 length: 15
J gene: TRBJ1-5
V gene: TRBV7-2
D gene: -
clone size: -

CDR3 protein: CASNRPTGELFF
CDR3 DNA: TGTGCCAGCAACAGGCCCACCGGGGAGCTGTTTTTT
CDR3 length: 12
J gene: TRBJ2-2
V gene: TRBV28
D gene: -
clone size: -

CDR3 protein: CARDHDKIGYGYTF
CDR3 DNA: TGTGCCAGGGACCATGACAAAATAGGCTATGGCTACACCTTC
CDR3 length: 14
J gene: TRBJ1-2
V gene: TRBV19
D gene: -
clone size: -

CDR3 protein: CASSYPSRGTEAFF
CDR3 DNA: TGTGCCAGCAGTTACCCATCAAGGGGGACTGAAGCTTTCTTT
CDR3 length: 14
J gene: TRBJ1-1
V gene: TRBV6-5
D gene: -
clone size: once

CDR3 protein: CASSPEADFQETQYF
CDR3 DNA: TGTGCCAGCAGTCCCGAGGCGGATTTTCAAGAGACCCAGTACTTC
CDR3 length: 15
J gene: TRBJ2-5
V gene: TRBV6-5
D gene: -
clone size: -

CDR3 protein: CASSPGTGSYGYTF
CDR3 DNA: TGCGCCAGCAGCCCCGGAACAGGGAGCTATGGCTACACCTTC
CDR3 length: 14
J gene: TRBJ1-2
V gene: TRBV10-2
D gene: -
clone size: -

CDR3 protein: CASSSGPYGYTF
CDR3 DNA: TGTGCCAGCAGCTCGGGACCTTATGGCTACACCTTC
CDR3 length: 12
J gene: TRBJ1-2
V gene: TRBV28
D gene: -
clone size: -

CDR3 protein: CASRPPGLGDTGELFF
CDR3 DNA: TGTGCCAGCAGACCCCCGGGGCTCGGGGACACCGGGGAGCTGTTTTTT
CDR3 length: 16
J gene: TRBJ2-2
V gene: TRBV14
D gene: -
clone size: few

CDR3 protein: CASSSLGFQFF
CDR3 DNA: TGTGCCAGCTCTTCCCTTGGGTTCCAATTCTTC
CDR3 length: 11
J gene: TRBJ2-1
V gene: TRBV7-9
D gene: -
clone size: -

CDR3 protein: CASSSLTGFQETQYF
CDR3 DNA: TGTGCCAGCAGCTCTTTGACAGGGTTCCAAGAGACCCAGTACTTC
CDR3 length: 15
J gene: TRBJ2-5
V gene: TRBV21-1
D gene: -
clone size: -

CDR3 protein: CASSRTGNTGELFF
CDR3 DNA: TGTGCCAGCAGCCGGACAGGGAACACCGGGGAGCTGTTTTTT
CDR3 length: 14
J gene: TRBJ2-2
V gene: TRBV7-6
D gene: TRBD1
clone size: -

CDR3 protein: CASSSLGPEGTEAFF
CDR3 DNA: TGTGCCAGCAGCTCGCTGGGTCCTGAGGGGACTGAAGCTTTCTTT
CDR3 length: 15
J gene: TRBJ1-1
V gene: TRBV11-2
D gene: -
clone size: -

CDR3 protein: CASARLGSDYGYTF
CDR3 DNA: TGTGCCAGCGCAAGGTTGGGCTCTGACTATGGCTACACCTTC
CDR3 length: 14
J gene: TRBJ1-2
V gene: TRBV18
D gene: -
clone size: -